Listed below are T cell receptor beta chains from one sample, sequenced in a study of PD-1 blockade in classical Hodgkin lymphoma. Produced via immunoSEQ multiplex PCR; TCRdb's table is partial and in-frame only. The sample includes 15,000 to 25,000 clones, more than 65% of them seen just once. Sequences were derived from peripheral blood mononuclear cells (PBMCs), sampled before the fourth cycle of nivolumab. These receptors originate from a human donor with classical Hodgkin lymphoma. CDR3s include the opening cysteine and the closing phenylalanine or tryptophan. The order of the fields is J gene, V gene, clone size, D gene, CDR3 DNA, CDR3 protein. The D gene is left open where the match is weak. Size values are once, few and many counts, or a class for expanded clones, and some rows have none.

>TRBJ1-1|TRBV11-2|medium-sized|-
TGTGCCAGCAGCTTAGAGGCCCAGGCCAGGGCTAACACTGAAGCTTTCTTT
CASSLEAQARANTEAFF
>TRBJ1-3|TRBV5-1|few|-
TGCGCCAGCAGCTTATCCCCCCTCGGGGCCTCTGGAAACACCATATATTTT
CASSLSPLGASGNTIYF
>TRBJ1-1|TRBV6-5|-|-
TGTGCCAGCAGTTACGAGGTAGGCACTGAAGCTTTCTTT
CASSYEVGTEAFF
>TRBJ2-2|TRBV11-2|-|-
TGTGCCAGCAGCTTAGTTGTGGCGAACACCGGGGAGCTGTTTTTT
CASSLVVANTGELFF
>TRBJ1-5|TRBV18|-|-
TGTGCCAGCTCACCACGAGCAGGATCAGGCAATCAGCCCCAGCATTTT
CASSPRAGSGNQPQHF
>TRBJ2-5|TRBV4-3|-|-
TGCGCCAGCAGCCAAGATCGGGGTCTCCAAGAGACCCAGTACTTC
CASSQDRGLQETQYF
>TRBJ2-7|TRBV6-5|-|-
TGTGCCAGCAGAATGGACACCCTTCGACGGGAGCAGTACTTC
CASRMDTLRREQYF
>TRBJ1-5|TRBV5-4|-|-
TGTGCCAGCAGCCTTGGGACCGCCTCACGGCAGCCCCAGCATTTT
CASSLGTASRQPQHF
>TRBJ2-3|TRBV19|-|-
TGTGCCAGTAGCTGGGGGGGCCGCGGAGATACGCAGTATTTT
CASSWGGRGDTQYF
>TRBJ1-1|TRBV2|-|-
TGTGCCAGCAGTGAATTCGACAGGAACACTGAAGCTTTCTTT
CASSEFDRNTEAFF
>TRBJ2-1|TRBV6-6|-|-
TGTGCCAGCAGGCAGGCTGTTCCACTGGGACTTGAGCAGTTCTTC
CASRQAVPLGLEQFF
>TRBJ1-1|TRBV9|few|-
TGTGCCAGCAGCGCGGGACGGCTGAACACTGAAGCTTTCTTT
CASSAGRLNTEAFF
>TRBJ2-7|TRBV7-3|-|-
TGTGCCAGCAGCCCAACTCCCGGCTACGAGCAGTACTTC
CASSPTPGYEQYF
>TRBJ2-1|TRBV4-1|-|TRBD1
TGCGCCAGCAGCCAAGTCACAGGGGGCTACGGGGGTGAGCAGTTCTTC
CASSQVTGGYGGEQFF
>TRBJ1-5|TRBV9|few|-
TGTGCCAGCAGCGCCGACGGAATTAATCAGCCCCAGCATTTT
CASSADGINQPQHF
>TRBJ2-1|TRBV7-9|-|TRBD2
TGTGCCAGCAGCTTGGATGGAGTAGCGGGAGATGAGCAGTTCTTC
CASSLDGVAGDEQFF
>TRBJ1-1|TRBV11-2|-|-
TGTGCCAGCAGCTCAAGGGTGTTCGGGCTCACTGAAGCTTTCTTT
CASSSRVFGLTEAFF
>TRBJ2-1|TRBV5-1|-|-
TGCGCCAGCAAAGAGAACGGGCTCTTTAATGAGCAGTTCTTC
CASKENGLFNEQFF
>TRBJ1-5|TRBV19|-|-
TGTGCCAGTAGTATTACGGCCACGGGCAATCAGCCCCAGCATTTT
CASSITATGNQPQHF
>TRBJ1-5|TRBV5-8|-|-
TGTGCCAGCAGCTTCTACCAACAGGGCCAGCCCCAGCATTTT
CASSFYQQGQPQHF
>TRBJ1-5|TRBV29-1|-|-
TGCAGCGTCCGGGACCGCAATAGCAATCAGCCCCAGCATTTT
CSVRDRNSNQPQHF
>TRBJ1-2|TRBV5-1|-|-
TGCGCCAGCAGCTTGGTGCGGCAGGGAGGCTACACCTTC
CASSLVRQGGYTF
>TRBJ1-1|TRBV19|-|-
TGTGCCAGTAGTACAAGGGCAGGCGTAACGAACACTGAAGCTTTCTTT
CASSTRAGVTNTEAFF
>TRBJ2-7|TRBV19|-|TRBD2
TGTGCCAGTAGTATTCTCCGGGGGGACTACGAGCAGTACTTC
CASSILRGDYEQYF
>TRBJ1-2|TRBV2|-|-
TGTGCCAGCCGGGTGTCTGGCTACACCTTC
CASRVSGYTF